Listed below are T cell receptor beta chains from one sample, sequenced in a study of PD-L1 blockade in urothelial cancer. The assay was immunoSEQ multiplex PCR, and TCRdb's table has in-frame clones only and misses some. The sample includes approximately 79,000 clones, around four fifths of them seen just once. The specimen comprised PBMCs, sampled around atezolizumab (anti-PD-L1) treatment. These receptors were taken from a man between 40 and 49 years old with urothelial cancer. The CDR3 runs from the conserved cysteine through the conserved F or W. D genes are given only for firm matches. Clone size is not always given. Where it is, it says once, few, many or a class for expanded clones.

d_call: -; clone_size: -; j_call: TRBJ1-5; v_call: TRBV28; cdr3_nt: TGTGCCAGCAGTTTCTTGACGGGGTATGGGCCCCAGCATTTT; cdr3_aa: CASSFLTGYGPQHF
d_call: -; clone_size: -; j_call: TRBJ2-7; v_call: TRBV6-5; cdr3_nt: TGTGCCAGCACCCAAGGGGGGGGCGCCTACGAGCAGTACTTC; cdr3_aa: CASTQGGGAYEQYF
d_call: TRBD2; clone_size: -; j_call: TRBJ2-1; v_call: TRBV27; cdr3_nt: TGTGCCAGCAGTTTATTCGGGGGAGGGACGTCCTACAATGAGCAGTTCTTC; cdr3_aa: CASSLFGGGTSYNEQFF
d_call: TRBD1; clone_size: -; j_call: TRBJ1-1; v_call: TRBV6-5; cdr3_nt: TGTGCCAGCAGACCCTTTACAGGGGGGAGAGCTTTCTTT; cdr3_aa: CASRPFTGGRAFF
d_call: TRBD1; clone_size: -; j_call: TRBJ2-5; v_call: TRBV27; cdr3_nt: TGTGCCAGCAGTCCGCGAAAGACAGGGGGGGAGACCCAGTACTTC; cdr3_aa: CASSPRKTGGETQYF
d_call: TRBD2; clone_size: -; j_call: TRBJ2-1; v_call: TRBV5-1; cdr3_nt: TGCGCCAGCAGCTTGGGACTAGCGGAACACAATGAGCAGTTCTTC; cdr3_aa: CASSLGLAEHNEQFF
d_call: TRBD2; clone_size: -; j_call: TRBJ2-3; v_call: TRBV18; cdr3_nt: TGTGCCAGCTCACCCGCTACCCCCTCTAGCGGGTCTATCGATACGCAGTATTTT; cdr3_aa: CASSPATPSSGSIDTQYF
d_call: -; clone_size: -; j_call: TRBJ1-1; v_call: TRBV28; cdr3_nt: TGTGCCAGCCCCCCGGTGGGGGCGCCGGGCACTGAAGCTTTCTTT; cdr3_aa: CASPPVGAPGTEAFF
d_call: -; clone_size: -; j_call: TRBJ1-1; v_call: TRBV19; cdr3_nt: TGTGCCAGTAGTAGGTCTGGCCCCACTGAAGCTTTCTTT; cdr3_aa: CASSRSGPTEAFF
d_call: -; clone_size: -; j_call: TRBJ1-1; v_call: TRBV7-3; cdr3_nt: TGTGCCAGCAGCTCTCAGGGAAACACTGAAGCTTTCTTT; cdr3_aa: CASSSQGNTEAFF
d_call: -; clone_size: -; j_call: TRBJ1-5; v_call: TRBV28; cdr3_nt: TGTGCCAGCAGCACAGCCACCTTAGCCCAGCATTTT; cdr3_aa: CASSTATLAQHF
d_call: TRBD2; clone_size: -; j_call: TRBJ2-1; v_call: TRBV9; cdr3_nt: TGTGCCAGCAGCGGCCCCGGGAGGAGCGGGGGGGTAACTAATGAGCAGTTCTTC; cdr3_aa: CASSGPGRSGGVTNEQFF
d_call: TRBD1; clone_size: -; j_call: TRBJ1-5; v_call: TRBV28; cdr3_nt: TGTGCCAGCAGTTTAGGGGGTACAGGGGGCGGTGGTGGCAATCAGCCCCAGCATTTT; cdr3_aa: CASSLGGTGGGGGNQPQHF
d_call: -; clone_size: once; j_call: TRBJ2-7; v_call: TRBV30; cdr3_nt: TGTGCCTGGGGGGGCGGGCCCTACGAGCAGTACTTC; cdr3_aa: CAWGGGPYEQYF
d_call: TRBD2; clone_size: -; j_call: TRBJ2-7; v_call: TRBV5-1; cdr3_nt: TGCGCCAGCAGCTTGGAGACTAGCGGGAGATACGAGCAGTACTTC; cdr3_aa: CASSLETSGRYEQYF
d_call: TRBD2; clone_size: -; j_call: TRBJ2-3; v_call: TRBV27; cdr3_nt: TGTGCCAGCAGTTCCCCGACTAGCGGGAGCCCAGATACGCAGTATTTT; cdr3_aa: CASSSPTSGSPDTQYF
d_call: TRBD1; clone_size: once; j_call: TRBJ2-7; v_call: TRBV6-5; cdr3_nt: TGTGCCAGCGCTGGGGACAGGGGGTCCTACGAGCAGTACTTC; cdr3_aa: CASAGDRGSYEQYF
d_call: TRBD1; clone_size: -; j_call: TRBJ1-1; v_call: TRBV5-1; cdr3_nt: TGCGCCAGCAGCTTGACAGGGGGCATATACACTGAAGCTTTCTTT; cdr3_aa: CASSLTGGIYTEAFF
d_call: TRBD1; clone_size: -; j_call: TRBJ2-2; v_call: TRBV19; cdr3_nt: TGTGCCAGTAGTACAAGACAGGGGGTTGCCACCGGGGAGCTGTTTTTT; cdr3_aa: CASSTRQGVATGELFF
d_call: -; clone_size: -; j_call: TRBJ1-5; v_call: TRBV27; cdr3_nt: TGTGCCAGCAGTGGCGACGGGAGCAATCAGCCCCAGCATTTT; cdr3_aa: CASSGDGSNQPQHF
d_call: -; clone_size: once; j_call: TRBJ1-5; v_call: TRBV28; cdr3_nt: TGTGCCAGCAGCCCGACTGGTTGGAGCAATCAGCCCCAGCATTTT; cdr3_aa: CASSPTGWSNQPQHF
d_call: -; clone_size: once; j_call: TRBJ2-7; v_call: TRBV7-3; cdr3_nt: TGTGCCAGCAGCCCGTCCAGTGCTATACAGGAGCAGTACTTC; cdr3_aa: CASSPSSAIQEQYF
d_call: -; clone_size: -; j_call: TRBJ2-6; v_call: TRBV7-8; cdr3_nt: TGTGCCAGCAGCGCCGGGGTGAGTGGGGCCAACGTCCTGACTTTC; cdr3_aa: CASSAGVSGANVLTF
d_call: -; clone_size: -; j_call: TRBJ1-2; v_call: TRBV5-1; cdr3_nt: TGCGCCAGCAGCTTGGGTAAGACGGCGGACTATAACTATGGCTACACCTTC; cdr3_aa: CASSLGKTADYNYGYTF
d_call: TRBD1; clone_size: -; j_call: TRBJ2-7; v_call: TRBV9; cdr3_nt: TGTGCCAGCAGCATCGGGACAGGGGGTCGCGAGCAGTACTTC; cdr3_aa: CASSIGTGGREQYF
d_call: -; clone_size: -; j_call: TRBJ1-5; v_call: TRBV2; cdr3_nt: TGTGCCAGCAGTGAAGCGGGGCTGGGTGGGAAACAGCCCCAGCATTTT; cdr3_aa: CASSEAGLGGKQPQHF
d_call: -; clone_size: -; j_call: TRBJ2-7; v_call: TRBV4-3; cdr3_nt: TGCGCCAGCAGCCAAGGGACTGGGAGCTCCTACGAGCAGTACTTC; cdr3_aa: CASSQGTGSSYEQYF
d_call: -; clone_size: -; j_call: TRBJ1-2; v_call: TRBV18; cdr3_nt: TGTGCCAGCTCACCACAAGGGGTCGGTAGCTTGGGCTACACCTTC; cdr3_aa: CASSPQGVGSLGYTF
d_call: -; clone_size: -; j_call: TRBJ2-3; v_call: TRBV28; cdr3_nt: TGTGCCAGCAGCCGGAGGGCAGTCGATACGCAGTATTTT; cdr3_aa: CASSRRAVDTQYF
d_call: TRBD1; clone_size: few; j_call: TRBJ1-1; v_call: TRBV7-8; cdr3_nt: TGTGCCAGCAGCGAAAACGCACAGGGGAAAGGGGCTGAAGCTTTCTTT; cdr3_aa: CASSENAQGKGAEAFF
d_call: -; clone_size: -; j_call: TRBJ2-1; v_call: TRBV28; cdr3_nt: TGTGCCAGCAGTTTTATCCAGCGAAGGTTCTTC; cdr3_aa: CASSFIQRRFF
d_call: TRBD2; clone_size: -; j_call: TRBJ2-7; v_call: TRBV6-1; cdr3_nt: TGTGCCAGCTCCTACCAAAAGCGGGGCAGGTACGAGCAGTACTTC; cdr3_aa: CASSYQKRGRYEQYF
d_call: -; clone_size: -; j_call: TRBJ2-7; v_call: TRBV11-2; cdr3_nt: TGTGCCAGCAGCATAGACAGCTACGAGCAGTACTTC; cdr3_aa: CASSIDSYEQYF
d_call: -; clone_size: once; j_call: TRBJ1-2; v_call: TRBV30; cdr3_nt: TGTGCCTGGACCCGTTGGGGAGGTGGTCGAAATGGCTACACCTTC; cdr3_aa: CAWTRWGGGRNGYTF
d_call: -; clone_size: -; j_call: TRBJ2-4; v_call: TRBV28; cdr3_nt: TGTGCCAGCAGTTCCAGGGTCCGGCCAATTCAGTACTTC; cdr3_aa: CASSSRVRPIQYF
d_call: -; clone_size: -; j_call: TRBJ2-1; v_call: TRBV29-1; cdr3_nt: TGCAGCGTCCAGACGCGGAATGAGCAGTTCTTC; cdr3_aa: CSVQTRNEQFF
d_call: -; clone_size: -; j_call: TRBJ2-1; v_call: TRBV10-3; cdr3_nt: TGTGCCATCAAGGGGGAGGGGTACAATGAGCAGTTCTTC; cdr3_aa: CAIKGEGYNEQFF
d_call: TRBD1; clone_size: -; j_call: TRBJ1-5; v_call: TRBV10-3; cdr3_nt: TGTGCCATCGGGAACCCGACAGGGAATCAGCCCCAGCATTTT; cdr3_aa: CAIGNPTGNQPQHF
d_call: -; clone_size: -; j_call: TRBJ1-5; v_call: TRBV5-6; cdr3_nt: TGTGCCAGCAGCTGGGGAGGGTTGAATCAGCCCCAGCATTTT; cdr3_aa: CASSWGGLNQPQHF
d_call: -; clone_size: -; j_call: TRBJ2-7; v_call: TRBV13; cdr3_nt: TGTGCCAGCAGCTCCCAGGGCTACGAGCAGTACTTC; cdr3_aa: CASSSQGYEQYF
d_call: TRBD1; clone_size: -; j_call: TRBJ1-2; v_call: TRBV29-1; cdr3_nt: TGCAGCGCCCCAGGGGGCAACGCTGGCTACACCTTC; cdr3_aa: CSAPGGNAGYTF
d_call: -; clone_size: -; j_call: TRBJ1-1; v_call: TRBV2; cdr3_nt: TGTGCCAGCAGTGTGTTTATGGGCGGGGGCCAAGACACTGAAGCTTTCTTT; cdr3_aa: CASSVFMGGGQDTEAFF